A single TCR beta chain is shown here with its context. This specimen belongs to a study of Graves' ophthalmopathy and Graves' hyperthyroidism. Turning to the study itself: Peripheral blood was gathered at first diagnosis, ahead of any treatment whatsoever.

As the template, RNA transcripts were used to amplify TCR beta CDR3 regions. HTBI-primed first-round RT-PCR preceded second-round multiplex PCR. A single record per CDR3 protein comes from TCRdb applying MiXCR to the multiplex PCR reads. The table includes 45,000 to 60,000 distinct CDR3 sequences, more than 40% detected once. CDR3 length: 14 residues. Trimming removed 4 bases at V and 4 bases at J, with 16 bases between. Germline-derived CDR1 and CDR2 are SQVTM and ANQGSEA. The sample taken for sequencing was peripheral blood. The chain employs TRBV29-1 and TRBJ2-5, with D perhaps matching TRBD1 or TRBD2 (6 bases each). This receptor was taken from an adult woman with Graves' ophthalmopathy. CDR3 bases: TGCAGCGTTGGAATGGGGGGCGCCGGAGAGACCCAGTACTTC. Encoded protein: CSVGMGGAGETQYF.